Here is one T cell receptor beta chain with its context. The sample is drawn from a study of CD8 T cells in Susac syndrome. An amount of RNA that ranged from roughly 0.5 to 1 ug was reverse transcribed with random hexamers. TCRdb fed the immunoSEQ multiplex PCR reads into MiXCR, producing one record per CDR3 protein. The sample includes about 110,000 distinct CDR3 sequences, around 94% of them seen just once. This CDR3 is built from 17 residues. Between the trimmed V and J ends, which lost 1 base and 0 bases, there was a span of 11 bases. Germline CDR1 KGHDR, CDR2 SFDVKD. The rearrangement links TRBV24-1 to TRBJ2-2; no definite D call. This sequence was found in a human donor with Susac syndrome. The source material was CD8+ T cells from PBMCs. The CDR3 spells CATSDFHLTANTGELFF. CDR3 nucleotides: TGTGCCACCAGTGATTTTCACCTCACCGCGAACACCGGGGAGCTGTTTTTT.